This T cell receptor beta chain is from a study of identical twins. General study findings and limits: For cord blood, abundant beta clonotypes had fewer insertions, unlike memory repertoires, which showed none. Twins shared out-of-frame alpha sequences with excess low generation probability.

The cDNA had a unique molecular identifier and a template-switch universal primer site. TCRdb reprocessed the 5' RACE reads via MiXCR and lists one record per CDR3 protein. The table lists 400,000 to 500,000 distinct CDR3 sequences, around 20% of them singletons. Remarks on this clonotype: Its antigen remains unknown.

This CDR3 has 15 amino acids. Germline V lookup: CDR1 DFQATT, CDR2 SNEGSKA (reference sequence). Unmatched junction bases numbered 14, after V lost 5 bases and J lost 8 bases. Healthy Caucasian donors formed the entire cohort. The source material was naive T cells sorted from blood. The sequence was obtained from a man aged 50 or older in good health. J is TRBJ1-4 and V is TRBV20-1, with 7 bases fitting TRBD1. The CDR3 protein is CSAGDSSRVNEKLFF. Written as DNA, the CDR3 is TGCAGTGCTGGGGACAGCTCCAGGGTTAACGAAAAACTGTTTTTT.